This TCR beta chain was recovered during a study of cytomegalovirus exposure and HLA in healthy donors. In the study overall: In a previous analysis, around 110 million unique TCR beta sequences were found from 150 million to 200 million T cells. General study results and limits: The only immune exposure information that was available was CMV serostatus. The study carried out a later analysis of TCR beta sequences. It associated some 15,000 of them with specific HLA alleles at a false discovery rate of 0.05. Later analysis showed most CMV-associated TCR beta chains appearing HLA-restricted.

PCR was performed using 60 Vbeta and 13 Jbeta primers. This table comes from immunoSEQ multiplex PCR, and its TCRdb copy is limited to in-frame clones, with some not included. In the table there are tens of thousands of clones, 70% to 80% of which are singletons. The CDR3 runs 17 residues. Germline-derived CDR1 and CDR2 are SGHNT and YENEEA. The V and J ends lost 3 bases and 0 bases respectively, with 15 bases between them. For this clone: What it recognizes is unknown.

The gene calls are TRBV11-3 and TRBJ2-1, with D possibly matching TRBD2 (6 bases). The receptor was derived from a man under 40 in good health and CMV-seronegative. Sequencing used PBMCs. The chain's CDR3 is CASSFYSSATSYNEQFF. The DNA for the CDR3 is TGTGCCAGCAGCTTCTATTCTAGCGCCACCTCCTACAATGAGCAGTTCTTC.